A selection of T cell receptor beta chains follows, all from one sample in a study of blood T cell repertoires in COVID-19. Some clones are missing from TCRdb's copy, which holds only in-frame ones; the method was immunoSEQ multiplex PCR. The sample includes roughly 190,000 clones, around three quarters of them seen just once. Sequencing was carried out using PBMCs or T cells enriched from blood (not recorded which). The receptors stem from a woman aged 50 to 60 with acute COVID-19. CDR3s include the opening cysteine and the closing phenylalanine or tryptophan. Each record gives: V gene, CDR3 length, J gene, D gene, clone size, CDR3 protein, CDR3 DNA. D genes are given only for firm matches. Clone size is given for some rows only: seen once, a few or many times, or a class if the clone is expanded.

V: TRBV9; length: 15; J: TRBJ1-2; D: .; size: .; CDR3: CASSVENSNKYGYTF; DNA: TGTGCCAGCAGCGTAGAGAACAGTAACAAGTATGGCTACACCTTC
V: TRBV7-2; length: 16; J: TRBJ1-2; D: .; size: .; CDR3: CASNPGSGVSNYGYTF; DNA: TGTGCCAGCAACCCCGGGTCGGGGGTGTCAAACTATGGCTACACCTTC
V: TRBV5-1; length: 13; J: TRBJ1-1; D: .; size: few; CDR3: CASSGHQGTEAFF; DNA: TGCGCCAGCAGCGGGCATCAGGGCACTGAAGCTTTCTTT
V: TRBV5-4; length: 18; J: TRBJ2-3; D: .; size: .; CDR3: CASSLESGRGRSTDTQYF; DNA: TGTGCCAGCAGCTTGGAATCTGGGCGGGGCCGGAGCACAGATACGCAGTATTTT
V: TRBV5-6; length: 15; J: TRBJ2-5; D: TRBD2; size: .; CDR3: CASTNSGGPSETQYF; DNA: TGTGCCAGCACCAATTCGGGGGGGCCGTCAGAGACCCAGTACTTC
V: TRBV7-2; length: 15; J: TRBJ1-1; D: .; size: .; CDR3: CASSSQQGLNTEAFF; DNA: TGTGCCAGCAGCTCACAACAGGGCCTGAACACTGAAGCTTTCTTT
V: TRBV11-3; length: 15; J: TRBJ2-1; D: TRBD2; size: .; CDR3: CASSGGTSGVSEQFF; DNA: TGTGCCAGCAGCGGGGGGACTAGCGGGGTCTCTGAGCAGTTCTTC
V: TRBV3-1/TRBV3-2; length: 14; J: TRBJ1-1; D: .; size: .; CDR3: CASSQGGLNTEAFF; DNA: TGTGCCAGCAGCCAAGGGGGCTTGAACACTGAAGCTTTCTTT
V: TRBV28; length: 11; J: TRBJ1-1; D: TRBD1; size: .; CDR3: CASKGQVEAFF; DNA: TGTGCCAGCAAGGGACAGGTAGAAGCTTTCTTT
V: TRBV28; length: 15; J: TRBJ1-3; D: .; size: .; CDR3: CASSSGQSSGNTIYF; DNA: TGTGCCAGCAGTTCCGGACAGAGCTCTGGAAACACCATATATTTT
V: TRBV7-2; length: 17; J: TRBJ2-5; D: TRBD1; size: .; CDR3: CASSSLRWDRGIKTQYF; DNA: TGTGCCAGCAGCTCCCTGAGGTGGGACAGGGGGATAAAGACCCAGTACTTC
V: TRBV9; length: 14; J: TRBJ1-2; D: TRBD1; size: .; CDR3: CASSPGTGRYGYTF; DNA: TGTGCCAGCAGCCCCGGGACAGGACGCTATGGCTACACCTTC
V: TRBV15; length: 15; J: TRBJ2-3; D: TRBD1; size: .; CDR3: CATREGKGATDTQYF; DNA: TGTGCCACCAGAGAGGGTAAGGGGGCCACAGATACGCAGTATTTT
V: TRBV4-2; length: 18; J: TRBJ1-1; D: TRBD1; size: .; CDR3: CASSQDGWDSPMNTEAFF; DNA: TGTGCCAGCAGCCAAGACGGCTGGGACAGCCCGATGAACACTGAAGCTTTCTTT
V: TRBV5-1; length: 15; J: TRBJ2-1; D: TRBD2; size: once; CDR3: CASSPGAGGNNEQFF; DNA: TGCGCCAGCAGCCCCGGAGCGGGGGGAAACAATGAGCAGTTCTTC
V: TRBV5-1; length: 15; J: TRBJ2-5; D: .; size: .; CDR3: CASKGRGTAQETQYF; DNA: TGCGCCAGCAAGGGCCGGGGGACTGCCCAAGAGACCCAGTACTTC
V: TRBV19; length: 17; J: TRBJ1-6; D: .; size: .; CDR3: CASSLGVSMGHNSPLHF; DNA: TGTGCCAGTAGTCTAGGGGTATCCATGGGCCATAATTCACCCCTCCACTTT
V: TRBV6-5; length: 15; J: TRBJ2-5; D: TRBD1; size: .; CDR3: CASSYRQGEWETQYF; DNA: TGTGCCAGCAGTTACCGACAGGGGGAATGGGAGACCCAGTACTTC
V: TRBV11-1; length: 14; J: TRBJ2-1; D: TRBD1; size: .; CDR3: CASSFGTVVNEQFF; DNA: TGTGCCAGCAGCTTCGGGACAGTCGTTAATGAGCAGTTCTTC
V: TRBV19; length: 17; J: TRBJ1-2; D: TRBD1; size: .; CDR3: CASSRAGTVGDFAGYTF; DNA: TGTGCCAGTAGTAGAGCCGGGACAGTGGGGGATTTTGCTGGCTACACCTTC
V: TRBV20-1; length: 10; J: TRBJ1-2; D: .; size: .; CDR3: CSGQGNGYTF; DNA: TGCAGTGGCCAGGGGAATGGCTACACCTTC
V: TRBV19; length: 13; J: TRBJ2-3; D: .; size: .; CDR3: CASSSGYTDTQYF; DNA: TGTGCCAGTAGCTCGGGTTACACAGATACGCAGTATTTT
V: TRBV30; length: 14; J: TRBJ1-3; D: .; size: few; CDR3: CAWSSVYSGNTIYF; DNA: TGTGCCTGGAGTTCCGTATACTCTGGAAACACCATATATTTT
V: TRBV4-3; length: 18; J: TRBJ2-2; D: TRBD2; size: once; CDR3: CASSQGPSGGAVTGELFF; DNA: TGCGCCAGCAGCCAAGGTCCGTCCGGGGGGGCGGTCACCGGGGAGCTGTTTTTT
V: TRBV18; length: 15; J: TRBJ1-4; D: .; size: once; CDR3: CASSPSVGPNEKLFF; DNA: TGTGCCAGCTCACCAAGTGTGGGCCCGAATGAAAAACTGTTTTTT
V: TRBV28; length: 15; J: TRBJ2-1; D: TRBD2; size: few; CDR3: CASRPRTSGINEQFF; DNA: TGTGCCAGCAGGCCTAGGACTAGCGGTATCAATGAGCAGTTCTTC
V: TRBV19; length: 17; J: TRBJ1-1; D: TRBD1; size: .; CDR3: CASSIDLQGAGAAKAFF; DNA: TGTGCCAGTAGTATAGATCTCCAGGGGGCAGGGGCCGCGAAAGCTTTCTTT
V: TRBV3-1/TRBV3-2; length: 15; J: TRBJ1-3; D: TRBD1; size: few; CDR3: CASSQVDTGVSTIYF; DNA: TGTGCCAGCAGCCAAGTGGATACAGGGGTCAGCACCATATATTTT
V: TRBV6-5; length: 13; J: TRBJ1-1; D: .; size: once; CDR3: CASRREGSTEAFF; DNA: TGTGCCAGCAGACGGGAAGGTTCCACTGAAGCTTTCTTT
V: TRBV10-1; length: 15; J: TRBJ1-2; D: .; size: .; CDR3: CASSEGRGLNYGYTF; DNA: TGCGCCAGCAGTGAAGGCAGGGGCTTAAACTATGGCTACACCTTC
V: TRBV6-5; length: 15; J: TRBJ1-5; D: .; size: .; CDR3: CASSYSWQSNQPQHF; DNA: TGTGCCAGCAGTTACTCGTGGCAGTCCAATCAGCCCCAGCATTTT
V: TRBV10-3; length: 13; J: TRBJ2-1; D: .; size: once; CDR3: CAISGQAANEQFF; DNA: TGTGCCATCAGTGGGCAGGCAGCCAACGAGCAGTTCTTC
V: TRBV19; length: 14; J: TRBJ2-3; D: TRBD1; size: .; CDR3: CASMDRVSTDTQYF; DNA: TGTGCCAGTATGGACAGGGTGTCGACAGATACGCAGTATTTT
V: TRBV29-1; length: 13; J: TRBJ2-3; D: TRBD2; size: .; CDR3: CSVGHGGADTQYF; DNA: TGCAGCGTTGGGCACGGGGGGGCAGATACGCAGTATTTT
V: TRBV7-2; length: 17; J: TRBJ1-3; D: .; size: .; CDR3: CASSSTGERGTGNTIYF; DNA: TGTGCCAGCAGCTCGACAGGCGAAAGGGGGACTGGAAACACCATATATTTT
V: TRBV28; length: 13; J: TRBJ2-5; D: .; size: .; CDR3: CASSGGKVGIQYF; DNA: TGTGCCAGCAGTGGGGGGAAAGTGGGAATCCAGTACTTC
V: TRBV12-3/TRBV12-4; length: 12; J: TRBJ1-1; D: TRBD1; size: .; CDR3: CASSPDRGEAFF; DNA: TGTGCCAGCAGTCCGGACAGGGGAGAAGCTTTCTTT
V: TRBV7-6; length: 15; J: TRBJ1-1; D: .; size: .; CDR3: CASSSRPGWEAEAFF; DNA: TGTGCCAGCAGCTCAAGACCGGGGTGGGAAGCTGAAGCTTTCTTT
V: TRBV20-1; length: 13; J: TRBJ1-6; D: .; size: .; CDR3: CSASWGDSSPLHF; DNA: TGCAGTGCTAGTTGGGGGGATAGTTCACCCCTCCACTTT
V: TRBV7-8; length: 17; J: TRBJ1-2; D: .; size: .; CDR3: CASSPDLEGPEYGGYTF; DNA: TGTGCCAGCAGCCCTGACCTGGAGGGACCTGAATACGGTGGCTACACCTTC
V: TRBV4-1; length: 16; J: TRBJ2-5; D: .; size: .; CDR3: CASSPQAGTVQETQYF; DNA: TGCGCCAGCAGCCCACAGGCGGGGACAGTCCAAGAGACCCAGTACTTC